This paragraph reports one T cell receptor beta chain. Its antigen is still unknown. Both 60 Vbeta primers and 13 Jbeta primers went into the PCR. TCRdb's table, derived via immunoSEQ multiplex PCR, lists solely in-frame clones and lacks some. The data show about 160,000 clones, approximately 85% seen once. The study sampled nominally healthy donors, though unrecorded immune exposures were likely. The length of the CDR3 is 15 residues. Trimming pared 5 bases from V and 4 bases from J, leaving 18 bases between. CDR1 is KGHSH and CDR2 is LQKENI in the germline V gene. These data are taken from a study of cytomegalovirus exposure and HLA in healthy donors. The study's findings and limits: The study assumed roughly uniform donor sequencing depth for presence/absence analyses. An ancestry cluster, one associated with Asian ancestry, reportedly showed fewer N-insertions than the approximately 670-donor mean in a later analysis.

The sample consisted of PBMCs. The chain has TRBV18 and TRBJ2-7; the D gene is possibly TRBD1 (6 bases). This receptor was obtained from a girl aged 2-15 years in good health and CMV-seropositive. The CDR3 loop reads CASSTRQAYKYEQYF. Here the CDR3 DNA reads TGTGCCAGCTCAACCCGACAGGCCTACAAATACGAGCAGTACTTC.